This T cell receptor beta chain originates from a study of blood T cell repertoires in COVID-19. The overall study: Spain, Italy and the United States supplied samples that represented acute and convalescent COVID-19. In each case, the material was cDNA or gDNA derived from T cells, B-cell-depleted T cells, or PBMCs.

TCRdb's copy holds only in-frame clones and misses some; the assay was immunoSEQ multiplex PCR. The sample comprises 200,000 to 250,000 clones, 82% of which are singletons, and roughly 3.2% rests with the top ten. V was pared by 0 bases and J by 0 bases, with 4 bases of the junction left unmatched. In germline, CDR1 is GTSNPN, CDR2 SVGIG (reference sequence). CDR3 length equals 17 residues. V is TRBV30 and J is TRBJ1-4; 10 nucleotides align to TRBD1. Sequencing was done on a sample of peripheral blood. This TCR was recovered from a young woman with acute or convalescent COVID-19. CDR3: CAWSVRDRGATNEKLFF. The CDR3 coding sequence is TGTGCCTGGAGTGTTCGGGACAGGGGCGCAACTAATGAAAAACTGTTTTTT.